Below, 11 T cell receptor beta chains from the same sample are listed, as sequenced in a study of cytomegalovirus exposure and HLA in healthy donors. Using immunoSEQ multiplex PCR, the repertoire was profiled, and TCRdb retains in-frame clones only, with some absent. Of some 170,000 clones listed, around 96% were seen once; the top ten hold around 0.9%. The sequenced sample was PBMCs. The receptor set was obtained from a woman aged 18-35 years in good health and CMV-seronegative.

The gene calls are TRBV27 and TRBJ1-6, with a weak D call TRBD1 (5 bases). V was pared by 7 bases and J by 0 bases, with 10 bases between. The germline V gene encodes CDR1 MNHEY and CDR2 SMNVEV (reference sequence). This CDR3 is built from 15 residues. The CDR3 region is CASKRQSSYNSPLHF. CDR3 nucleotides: TGTGCCAGCAAAAGACAGAGCTCCTATAATTCACCCCTCCACTTT.

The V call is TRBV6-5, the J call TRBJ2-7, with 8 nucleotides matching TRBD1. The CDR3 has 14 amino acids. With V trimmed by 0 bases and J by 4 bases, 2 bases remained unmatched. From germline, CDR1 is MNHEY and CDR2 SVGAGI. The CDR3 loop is CASSYSDRVYEQYF. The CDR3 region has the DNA TGTGCCAGCAGTTACTCGGACAGGGTATACGAGCAGTACTTC.

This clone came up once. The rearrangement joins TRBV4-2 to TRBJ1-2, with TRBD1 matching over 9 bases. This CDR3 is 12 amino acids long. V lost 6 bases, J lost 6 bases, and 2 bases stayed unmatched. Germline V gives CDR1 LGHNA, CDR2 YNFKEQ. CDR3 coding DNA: TGTGCCAGCAGGACAGGGGGAAATGGCTACACCTTC. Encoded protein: CASRTGGNGYTF.

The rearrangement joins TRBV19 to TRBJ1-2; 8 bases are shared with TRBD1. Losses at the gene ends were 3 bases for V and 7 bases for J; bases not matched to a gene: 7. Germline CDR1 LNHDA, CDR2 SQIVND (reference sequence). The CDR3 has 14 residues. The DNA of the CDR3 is TGTGCCAGTAGTATCGGACAGGGCCAAGGTGGCTACACCTTC. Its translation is CASSIGQGQGGYTF.

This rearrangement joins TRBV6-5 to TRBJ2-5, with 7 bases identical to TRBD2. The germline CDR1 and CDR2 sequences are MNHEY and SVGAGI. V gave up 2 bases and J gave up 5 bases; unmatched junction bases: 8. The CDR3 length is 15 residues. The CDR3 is CASSYSPSGGETQYF. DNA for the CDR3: TGTGCCAGCAGTTACAGTCCTAGCGGAGGGGAGACCCAGTACTTC.

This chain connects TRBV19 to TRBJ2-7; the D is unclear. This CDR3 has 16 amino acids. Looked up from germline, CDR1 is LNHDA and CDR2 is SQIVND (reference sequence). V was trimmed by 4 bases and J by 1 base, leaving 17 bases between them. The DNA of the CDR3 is TGTGCCAGTAGTAGGGCCGCCAATCCGAGATCCTACGAGCAGTACTTC. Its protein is CASSRAANPRSYEQYF.

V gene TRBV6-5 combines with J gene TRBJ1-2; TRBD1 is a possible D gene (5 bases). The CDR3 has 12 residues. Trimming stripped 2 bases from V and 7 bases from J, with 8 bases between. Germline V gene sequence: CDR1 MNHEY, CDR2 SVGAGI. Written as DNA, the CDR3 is TGTGCCAGCAGTTACCAGGGTTTTGGCTACACCTTC. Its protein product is CASSYQGFGYTF.

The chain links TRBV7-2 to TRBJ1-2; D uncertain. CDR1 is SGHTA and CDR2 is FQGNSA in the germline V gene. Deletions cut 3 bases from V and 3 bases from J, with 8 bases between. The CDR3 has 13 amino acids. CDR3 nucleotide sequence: TGTGCCAGCAGCTTCGCGGGAGACTATGGCTACACCTTC. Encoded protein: CASSFAGDYGYTF.

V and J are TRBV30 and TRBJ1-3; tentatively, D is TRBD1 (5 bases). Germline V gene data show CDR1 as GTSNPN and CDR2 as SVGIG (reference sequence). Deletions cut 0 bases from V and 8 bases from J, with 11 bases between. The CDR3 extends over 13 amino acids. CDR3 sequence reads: CAWSVQGADTIYF. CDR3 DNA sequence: TGTGCCTGGAGTGTACAAGGGGCAGACACCATATATTTT.

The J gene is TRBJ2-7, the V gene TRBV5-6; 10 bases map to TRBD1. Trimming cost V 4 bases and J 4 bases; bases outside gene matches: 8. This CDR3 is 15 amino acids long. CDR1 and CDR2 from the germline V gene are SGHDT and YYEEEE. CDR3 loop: CASSQPTGGLYEQYF. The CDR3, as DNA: TGTGCCAGCAGCCAGCCGACAGGGGGCTTGTACGAGCAGTACTTC.

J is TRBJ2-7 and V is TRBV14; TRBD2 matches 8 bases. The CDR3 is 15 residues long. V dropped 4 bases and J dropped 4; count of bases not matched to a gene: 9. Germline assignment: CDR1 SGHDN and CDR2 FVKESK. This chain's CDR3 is CASSPFWAGGYEQYF. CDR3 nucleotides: TGTGCCAGCAGCCCCTTTTGGGCGGGGGGTTACGAGCAGTACTTC.